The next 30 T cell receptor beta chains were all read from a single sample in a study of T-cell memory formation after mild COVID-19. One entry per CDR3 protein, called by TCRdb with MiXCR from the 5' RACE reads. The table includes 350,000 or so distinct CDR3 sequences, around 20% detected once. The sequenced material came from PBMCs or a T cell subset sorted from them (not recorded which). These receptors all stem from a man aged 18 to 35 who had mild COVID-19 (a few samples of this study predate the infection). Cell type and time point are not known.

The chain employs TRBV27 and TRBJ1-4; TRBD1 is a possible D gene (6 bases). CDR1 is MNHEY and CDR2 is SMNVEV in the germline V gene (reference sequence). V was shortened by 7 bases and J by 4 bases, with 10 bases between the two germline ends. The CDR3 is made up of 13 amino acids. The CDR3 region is CASTRGRNEKLFF. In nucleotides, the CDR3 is TGTGCCAGCACTCGGGGGCGTAATGAAAAACTGTTTTTT.

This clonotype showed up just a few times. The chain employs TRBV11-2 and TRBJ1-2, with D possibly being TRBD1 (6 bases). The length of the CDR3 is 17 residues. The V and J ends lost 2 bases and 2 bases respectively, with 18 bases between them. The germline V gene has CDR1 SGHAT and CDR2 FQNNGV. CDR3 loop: CASSLLSPRTANYGYTF. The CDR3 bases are TGTGCCAGCAGCTTATTATCCCCCCGGACAGCCAACTATGGCTACACCTTC.

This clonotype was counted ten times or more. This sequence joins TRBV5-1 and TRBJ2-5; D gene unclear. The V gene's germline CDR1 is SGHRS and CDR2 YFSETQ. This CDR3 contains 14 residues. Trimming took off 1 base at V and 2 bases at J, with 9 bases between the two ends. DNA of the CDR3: TGCGCCAGCAGCTTGAGTGTGAGTCAAGAGACCCAGTACTTC. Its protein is CASSLSVSQETQYF. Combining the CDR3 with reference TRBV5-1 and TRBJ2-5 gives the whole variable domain KAGVTQTPRYLIKTRGQQVTLSCSPISGHRSVSWYQQTPGQGLQFLFEYFSETQRNKGNFPGRFSGRQFSNSRSEMNVSTLELGDSALYLCASSLSVSQETQYFGPGTRLLVL.

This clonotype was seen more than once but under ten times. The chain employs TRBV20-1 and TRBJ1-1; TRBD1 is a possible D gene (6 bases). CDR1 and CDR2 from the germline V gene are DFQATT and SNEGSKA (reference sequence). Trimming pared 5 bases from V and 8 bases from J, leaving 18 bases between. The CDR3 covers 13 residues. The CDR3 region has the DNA TGCAGTGCTCCAAACCGGGGAGGGGGGGAAGCTTTCTTT. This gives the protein CSAPNRGGGEAFF.

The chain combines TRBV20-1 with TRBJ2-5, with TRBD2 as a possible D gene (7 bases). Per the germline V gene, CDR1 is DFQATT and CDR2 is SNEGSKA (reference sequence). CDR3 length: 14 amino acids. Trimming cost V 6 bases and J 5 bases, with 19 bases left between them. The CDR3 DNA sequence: TGCAGTGCAACCCGCGGGGGCCGCGGGGAGACCCAGTACTTC. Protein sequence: CSATRGGRGETQYF.

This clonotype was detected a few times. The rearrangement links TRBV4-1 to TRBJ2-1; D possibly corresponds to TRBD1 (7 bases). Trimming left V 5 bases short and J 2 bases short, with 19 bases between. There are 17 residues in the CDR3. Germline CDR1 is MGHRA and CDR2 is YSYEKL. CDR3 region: CASSLRHRGLAYNEQFF. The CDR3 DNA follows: TGCGCCAGCAGCTTACGCCACAGGGGACTCGCCTACAATGAGCAGTTCTTC.

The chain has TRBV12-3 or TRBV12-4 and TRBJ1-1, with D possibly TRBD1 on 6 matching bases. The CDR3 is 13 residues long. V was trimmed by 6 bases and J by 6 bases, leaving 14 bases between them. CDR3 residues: CASSPSRGAEAFF. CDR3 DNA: TGTGCCAGCAGCCCGAGTAGGGGGGCTGAAGCTTTCTTT.

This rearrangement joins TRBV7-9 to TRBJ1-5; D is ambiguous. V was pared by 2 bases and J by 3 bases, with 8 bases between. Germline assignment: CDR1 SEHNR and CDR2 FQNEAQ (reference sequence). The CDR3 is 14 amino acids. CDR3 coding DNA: TGTGCCAGCAGCTTAATTACGGACAATCAGCCCCAGCATTTT. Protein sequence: CASSLITDNQPQHF. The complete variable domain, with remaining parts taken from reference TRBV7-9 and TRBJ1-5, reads DTGVSQNPRHKITKRGQNVTFRCDPISEHNRLYWYRQTLGQGPEFLTYFQNEAQLEKSRLLSDRFSAERPKGSFSTLEIQRTEQGDSAMYLCASSLITDNQPQHFGDGTRLSIL.

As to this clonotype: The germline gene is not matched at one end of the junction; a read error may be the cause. CDR3 sequence: CASMPGRSNQQFF. The DNA for the CDR3 is TGTGCCAGCATGCCAGGCCGGTCCAATCAGCAGTTCTTC. V usage is TRBV2 and J usage is TRBJ2-1; no definite D call. Germline V lookup: CDR1 SNHLY, CDR2 FYNNEI. The CDR3 runs to 13 residues.

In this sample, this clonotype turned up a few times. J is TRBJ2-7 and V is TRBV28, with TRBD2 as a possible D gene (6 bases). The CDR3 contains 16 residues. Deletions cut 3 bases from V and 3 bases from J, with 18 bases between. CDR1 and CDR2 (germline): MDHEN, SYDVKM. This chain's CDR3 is CASSFTMEGLNYEQYF. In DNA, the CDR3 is TGTGCCAGCAGTTTCACGATGGAGGGGTTGAACTACGAGCAGTACTTC.

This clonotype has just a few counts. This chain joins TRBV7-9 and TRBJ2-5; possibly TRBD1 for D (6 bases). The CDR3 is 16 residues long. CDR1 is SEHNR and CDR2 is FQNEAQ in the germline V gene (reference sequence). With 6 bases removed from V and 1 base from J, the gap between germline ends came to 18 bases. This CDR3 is CASSSNEGQLQETQYF. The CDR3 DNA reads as TGTGCCAGCAGTTCAAATGAGGGACAACTCCAAGAGACCCAGTACTTC.

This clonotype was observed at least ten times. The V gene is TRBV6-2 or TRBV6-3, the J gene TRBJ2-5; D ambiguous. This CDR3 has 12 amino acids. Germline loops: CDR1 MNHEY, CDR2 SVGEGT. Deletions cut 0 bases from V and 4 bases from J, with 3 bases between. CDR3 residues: CASSYSTETQYF. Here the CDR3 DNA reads TGTGCCAGCAGTTACTCGACAGAGACCCAGTACTTC.

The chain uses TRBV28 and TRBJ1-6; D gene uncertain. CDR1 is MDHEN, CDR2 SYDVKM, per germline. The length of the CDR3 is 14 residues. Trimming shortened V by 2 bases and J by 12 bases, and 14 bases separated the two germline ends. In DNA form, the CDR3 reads TGTGCCAGCAGTTTAAGGCGGCGAATGGTACCCCTCCACTTT. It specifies CASSLRRRMVPLHF.

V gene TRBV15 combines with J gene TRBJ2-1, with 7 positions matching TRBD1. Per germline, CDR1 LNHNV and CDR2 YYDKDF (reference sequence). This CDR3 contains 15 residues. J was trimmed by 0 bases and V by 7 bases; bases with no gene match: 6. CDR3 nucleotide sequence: TGTGCCACCACCCCGGACAGGACCTCCTACAATGAGCAGTTCTTC. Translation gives CATTPDRTSYNEQFF.

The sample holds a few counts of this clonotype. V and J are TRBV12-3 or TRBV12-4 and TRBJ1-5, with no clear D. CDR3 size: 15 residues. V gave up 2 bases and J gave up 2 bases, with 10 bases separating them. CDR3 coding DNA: TGTGCCAGCAGTTTAACGGTGGTGGGCAATCAGCCCCAGCATTTT. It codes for CASSLTVVGNQPQHF.

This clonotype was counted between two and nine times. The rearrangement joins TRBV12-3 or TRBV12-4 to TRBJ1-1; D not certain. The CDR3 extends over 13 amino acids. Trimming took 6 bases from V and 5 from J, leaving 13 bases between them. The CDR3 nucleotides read TGTGCCAGCAGCCGAGCCGAGGGAACTGAAGCTTTCTTT. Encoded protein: CASSRAEGTEAFF.

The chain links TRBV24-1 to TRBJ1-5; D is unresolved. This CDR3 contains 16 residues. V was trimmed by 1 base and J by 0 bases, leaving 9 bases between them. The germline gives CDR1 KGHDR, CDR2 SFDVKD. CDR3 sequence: CATSDFRVNSNQPQHF. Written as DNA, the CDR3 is TGTGCCACCAGTGATTTTCGGGTTAATAGCAATCAGCCCCAGCATTTT.

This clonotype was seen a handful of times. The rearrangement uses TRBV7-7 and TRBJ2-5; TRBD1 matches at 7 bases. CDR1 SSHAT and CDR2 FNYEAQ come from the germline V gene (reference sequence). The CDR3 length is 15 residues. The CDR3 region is CASSVTGSLGETQYF. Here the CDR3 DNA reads TGTGCTAGCTCCGTGACAGGGTCTCTGGGGGAGACCCAGTACTTC.

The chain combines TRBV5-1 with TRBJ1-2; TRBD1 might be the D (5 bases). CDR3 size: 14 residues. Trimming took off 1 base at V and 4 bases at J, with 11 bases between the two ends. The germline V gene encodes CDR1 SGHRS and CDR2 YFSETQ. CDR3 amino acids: CASSLLQGSYGYTF. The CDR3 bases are TGCGCCAGCAGCTTGCTTCAGGGTTCCTATGGCTACACCTTC. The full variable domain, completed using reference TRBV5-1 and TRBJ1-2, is KAGVTQTPRYLIKTRGQQVTLSCSPISGHRSVSWYQQTPGQGLQFLFEYFSETQRNKGNFPGRFSGRQFSNSRSEMNVSTLELGDSALYLCASSLLQGSYGYTFGSGTRLTVV.

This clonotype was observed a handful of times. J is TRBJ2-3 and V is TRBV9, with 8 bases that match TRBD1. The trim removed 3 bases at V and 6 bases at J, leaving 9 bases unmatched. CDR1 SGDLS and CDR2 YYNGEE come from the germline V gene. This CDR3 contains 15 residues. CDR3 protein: CASSEGGQVLDTQYF. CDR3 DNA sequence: TGTGCCAGCAGCGAGGGGGGACAGGTGTTGGATACGCAGTATTTT.

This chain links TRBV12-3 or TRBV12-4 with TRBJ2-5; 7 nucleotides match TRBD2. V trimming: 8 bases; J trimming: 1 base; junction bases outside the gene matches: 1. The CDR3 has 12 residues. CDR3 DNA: TGTGCCAGCGGGGGGGTCCAAGAGACCCAGTACTTC. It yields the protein CASGGVQETQYF.

CDR3 in amino acids: CASSTGTGRDTQYF. CDR3 nucleotides: TGTGCCAGCAGTACCGGGACAGGGCGGGATACGCAGTATTTT. The chain has TRBV12-3 or TRBV12-4 and TRBJ2-3; 9 bases line up with TRBD1. This CDR3 comprises 14 residues. The V and J ends lost 5 bases and 6 bases, in that order; junction bases with no gene match: 6.

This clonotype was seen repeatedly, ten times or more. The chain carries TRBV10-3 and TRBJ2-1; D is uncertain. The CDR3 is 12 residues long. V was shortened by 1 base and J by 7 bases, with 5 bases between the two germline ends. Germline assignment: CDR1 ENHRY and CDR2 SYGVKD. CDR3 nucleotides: TGTGCCATCAGTGAGTTCGGTAATGAGCAGTTCTTC. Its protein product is CAISEFGNEQFF.

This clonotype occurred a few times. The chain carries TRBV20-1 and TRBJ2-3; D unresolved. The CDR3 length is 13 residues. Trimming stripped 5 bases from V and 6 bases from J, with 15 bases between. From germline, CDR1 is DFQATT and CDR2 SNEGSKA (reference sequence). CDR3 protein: CSARPLLTDTQYF. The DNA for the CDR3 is TGCAGTGCTCGGCCTCTACTCACGGATACGCAGTATTTT.

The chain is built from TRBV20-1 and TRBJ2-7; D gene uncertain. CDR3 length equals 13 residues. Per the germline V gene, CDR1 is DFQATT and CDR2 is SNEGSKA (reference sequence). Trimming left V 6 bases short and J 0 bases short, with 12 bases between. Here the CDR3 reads CSAEKGFSYEQYV. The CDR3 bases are TGCAGTGCCGAGAAGGGTTTCTCCTACGAGCAGTACGTC.

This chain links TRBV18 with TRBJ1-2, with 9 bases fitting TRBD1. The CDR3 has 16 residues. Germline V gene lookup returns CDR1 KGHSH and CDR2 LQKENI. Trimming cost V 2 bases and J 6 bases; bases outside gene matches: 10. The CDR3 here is CASSPTPSDRGNGYTF. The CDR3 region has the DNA TGTGCCAGCTCACCAACCCCGTCGGACAGGGGAAATGGCTACACCTTC.

CDR3 in amino acids: CATSRDTVDEQYF. CDR3 coding DNA: TGTGCCACCAGCAGGGACACAGTGGACGAGCAGTACTTC. This chain joins TRBV15 and TRBJ2-7; the D gene is possibly TRBD1 (5 bases). From germline, CDR1 is LNHNV and CDR2 YYDKDF (reference sequence). This CDR3 contains 13 residues. Deletions cut 3 bases from V and 5 bases from J, with 11 bases between.

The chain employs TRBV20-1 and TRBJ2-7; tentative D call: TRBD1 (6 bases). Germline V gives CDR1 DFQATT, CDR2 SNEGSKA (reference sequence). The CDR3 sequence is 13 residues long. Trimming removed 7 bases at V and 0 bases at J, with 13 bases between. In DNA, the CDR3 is TGCAGTGTTCCAGGACAGAGCTCCTACGAGCAGTACTTC. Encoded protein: CSVPGQSSYEQYF.

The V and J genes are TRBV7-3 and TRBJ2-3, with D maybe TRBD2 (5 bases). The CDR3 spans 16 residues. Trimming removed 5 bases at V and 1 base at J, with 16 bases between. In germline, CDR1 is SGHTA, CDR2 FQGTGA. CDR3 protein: CASSLSGIGGTDTQYF. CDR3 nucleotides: TGTGCCAGCAGCCTTTCCGGAATCGGGGGCACAGATACGCAGTATTTT.

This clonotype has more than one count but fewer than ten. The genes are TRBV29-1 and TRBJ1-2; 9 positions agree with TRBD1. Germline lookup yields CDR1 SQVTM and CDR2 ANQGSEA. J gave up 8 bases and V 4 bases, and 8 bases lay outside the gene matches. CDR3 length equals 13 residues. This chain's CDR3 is CSVGIRDREGYTF. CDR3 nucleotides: TGCAGCGTTGGAATCCGGGACAGGGAGGGCTACACCTTC.